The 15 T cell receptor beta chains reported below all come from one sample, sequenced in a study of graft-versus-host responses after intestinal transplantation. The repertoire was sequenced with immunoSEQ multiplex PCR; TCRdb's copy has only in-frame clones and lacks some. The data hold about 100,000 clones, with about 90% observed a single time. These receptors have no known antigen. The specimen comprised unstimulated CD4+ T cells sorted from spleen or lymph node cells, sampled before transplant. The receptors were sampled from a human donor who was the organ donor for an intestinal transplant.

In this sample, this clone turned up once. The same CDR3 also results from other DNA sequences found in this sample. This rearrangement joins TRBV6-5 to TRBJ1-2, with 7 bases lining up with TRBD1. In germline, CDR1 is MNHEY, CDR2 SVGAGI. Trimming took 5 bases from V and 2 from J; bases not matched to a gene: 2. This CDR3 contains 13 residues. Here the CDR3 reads CASSRQGNYGYTF. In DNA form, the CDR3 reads TGTGCCAGCAGTCGACAGGGAAACTATGGCTACACCTTC.

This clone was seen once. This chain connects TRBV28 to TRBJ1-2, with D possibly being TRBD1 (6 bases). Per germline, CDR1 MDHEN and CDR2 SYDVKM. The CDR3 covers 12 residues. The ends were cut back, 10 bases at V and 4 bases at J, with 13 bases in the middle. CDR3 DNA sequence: TGTGCCACCCGGGACACCCCCTATGGCTACACCTTC. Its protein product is CATRDTPYGYTF.

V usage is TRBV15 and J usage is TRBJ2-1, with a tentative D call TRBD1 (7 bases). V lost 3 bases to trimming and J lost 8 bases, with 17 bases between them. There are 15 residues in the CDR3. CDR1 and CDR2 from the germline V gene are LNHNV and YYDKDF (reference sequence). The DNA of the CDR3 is TGTGCCACCAGCAGGGACCCAGGGGGGAGGTATGAGCAGTTCTTC. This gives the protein CATSRDPGGRYEQFF.

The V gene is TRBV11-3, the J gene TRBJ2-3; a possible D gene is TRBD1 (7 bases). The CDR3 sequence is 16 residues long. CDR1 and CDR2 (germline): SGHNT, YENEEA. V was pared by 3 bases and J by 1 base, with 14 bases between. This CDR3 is CASSLSQGGGTDTQYF. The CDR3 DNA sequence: TGTGCCAGCAGCTTGAGTCAGGGGGGAGGCACAGATACGCAGTATTTT.

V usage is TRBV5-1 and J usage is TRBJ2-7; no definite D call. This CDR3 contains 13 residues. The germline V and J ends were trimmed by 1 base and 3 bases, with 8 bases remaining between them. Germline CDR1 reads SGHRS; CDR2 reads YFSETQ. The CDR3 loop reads CASSLTPNYEQYF. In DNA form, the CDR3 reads TGCGCCAGCAGCTTGACCCCCAACTACGAGCAGTACTTC.

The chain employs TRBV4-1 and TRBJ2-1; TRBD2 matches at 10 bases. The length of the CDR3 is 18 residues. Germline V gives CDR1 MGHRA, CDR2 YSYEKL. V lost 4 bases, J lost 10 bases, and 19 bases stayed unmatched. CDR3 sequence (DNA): TGCGCCAGCAGCCGGCCCGTCATAGCGGGGGGATTCCCACGGGAGCAGTTCTTC. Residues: CASSRPVIAGGFPREQFF.

The CDR3 DNA is TGTGCCAGCCCAAGGGACACACATAGCAATCAGCCCCAGCATTTT. The encoded protein is CASPRDTHSNQPQHF. V is TRBV6-1 and J is TRBJ1-5; D perhaps matches TRBD1 (6 bases). The CDR3 extends over 15 amino acids. With 8 bases removed from V and 0 bases from J, the gap between germline ends came to 14 bases. Germline V gene sequence: CDR1 MNHNS, CDR2 SASEGT.

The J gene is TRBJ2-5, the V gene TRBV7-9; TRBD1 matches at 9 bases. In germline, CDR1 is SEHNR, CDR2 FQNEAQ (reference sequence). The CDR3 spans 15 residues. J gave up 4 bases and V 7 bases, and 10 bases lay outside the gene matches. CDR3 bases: TGTGCCAGCACCCTTCTCGGACAGGGGCGAGAGACCCAGTACTTC. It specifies CASTLLGQGRETQYF.

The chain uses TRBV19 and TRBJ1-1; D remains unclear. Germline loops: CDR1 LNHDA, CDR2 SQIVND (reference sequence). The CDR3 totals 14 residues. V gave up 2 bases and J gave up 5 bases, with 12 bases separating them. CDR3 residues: CASSIQLRRTEAFF. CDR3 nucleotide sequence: TGTGCCAGTAGTATACAGCTAAGGAGGACTGAAGCTTTCTTT.

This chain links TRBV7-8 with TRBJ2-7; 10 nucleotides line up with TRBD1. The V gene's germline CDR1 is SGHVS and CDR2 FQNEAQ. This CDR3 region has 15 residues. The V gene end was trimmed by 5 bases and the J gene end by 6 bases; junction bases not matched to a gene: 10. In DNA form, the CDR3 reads TGTGCCAGCAGCACTCCGGGACAGGGGCTTTCCGAGCAGTACTTC. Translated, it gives CASSTPGQGLSEQYF.

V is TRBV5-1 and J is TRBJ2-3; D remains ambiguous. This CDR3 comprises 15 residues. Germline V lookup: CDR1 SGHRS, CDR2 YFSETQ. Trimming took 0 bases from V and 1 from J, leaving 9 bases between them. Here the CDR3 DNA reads TGCGCCAGCAGCTTGGTTCTCAGCCGCACAGATACGCAGTATTTT. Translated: CASSLVLSRTDTQYF.

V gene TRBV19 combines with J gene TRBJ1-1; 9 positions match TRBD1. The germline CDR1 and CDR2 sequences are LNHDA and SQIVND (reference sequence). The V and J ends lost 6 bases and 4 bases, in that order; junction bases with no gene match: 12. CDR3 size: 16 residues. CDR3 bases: TGTGCCAGTAGACAACGACGAACAGGGGGCATCACTGAAGCTTTCTTT. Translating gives CASRQRRTGGITEAFF.

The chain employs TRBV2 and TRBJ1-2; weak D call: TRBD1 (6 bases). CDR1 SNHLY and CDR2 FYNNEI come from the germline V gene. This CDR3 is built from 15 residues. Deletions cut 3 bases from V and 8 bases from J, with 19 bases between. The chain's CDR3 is CASSEVTGGAAGYTF. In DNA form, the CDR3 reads TGTGCCAGCAGTGAGGTAACTGGGGGCGCGGCCGGCTACACCTTC.

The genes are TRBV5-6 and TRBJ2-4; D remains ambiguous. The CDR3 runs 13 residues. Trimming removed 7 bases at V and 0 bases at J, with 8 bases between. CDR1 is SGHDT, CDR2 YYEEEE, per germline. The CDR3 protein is CASGDLAKNIQYF. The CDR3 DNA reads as TGTGCCAGCGGGGATTTAGCCAAAAACATTCAGTACTTC.

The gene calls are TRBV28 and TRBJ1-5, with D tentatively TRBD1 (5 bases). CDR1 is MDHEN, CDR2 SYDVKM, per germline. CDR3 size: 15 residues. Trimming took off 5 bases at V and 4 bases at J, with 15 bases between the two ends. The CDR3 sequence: CASSRPGPTNQPQHF. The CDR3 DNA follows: TGTGCCAGCAGTCGACCGGGACCTACGAATCAGCCCCAGCATTTT.